The T cell receptor beta chain under discussion was sequenced for a study of blood T cell repertoires in COVID-19. Looking at the study overall: What the recovered Cohort 3 donors had was two negative PCRs, clearance, or symptom resolution. Sites in the United States, Italy and Spain provided acute and convalescent COVID-19 samples.

This study enrolled people aged about 18 to 100 from around 26 US geographic areas. Germline V CDR1 and CDR2: ENHRY, SYGVKD. After removal of 6 bases from V and 2 bases from J, the junction contained 6 bases not matched to a gene. The CDR3 runs 16 residues. Profiling relied on immunoSEQ multiplex PCR, and the TCRdb table lists in-frame clones only, not all of them. The repertoire holds approximately 240,000 clones, with about nine tenths as singletons. What was sequenced was PBMCs or T cells enriched from blood (not recorded which). This sequence joins TRBV10-3 and TRBJ2-6; 8 bases fit TRBD1. The TCR comes from a woman between 45 and 60 years old in a cohort exposed to, infected with or recovered from COVID-19 (not recorded which). CDR3 bases: TGTGCCATCAGCCGAGGACAGGGCCCTGGGGCCAACGTCCTGACTTTC. Residues: CAISRGQGPGANVLTF.